The following is a T cell receptor (beta chain) sequence with its context. Its antigen is unknown. The sample is drawn from a study of shared clonotypes between healthy human individuals. Sequencing used immunoSEQ multiplex PCR; TCRdb keeps in-frame clones, though not all of them. Of some 2.1 million clones in the sample, about 95% are singletons; the top ten hold under 0.15%. The investigators split CD4+ cells into a CD45RA+ naive subset and a CD45RA-negative memory subset. Study observations and caveats: As a rule, naive subsets had a larger estimated richness than memory subsets.

With 5 bases removed from V and 1 base from J, the gap between germline ends came to 15 bases. The CDR3 has 16 residues. Germline CDR1 reads LNHDA; CDR2 reads SQIVND (reference sequence). The clonotype comes from a man younger than 35 in good health. J is TRBJ1-5 and V is TRBV19, with D perhaps TRBD1 (5 bases). The sample was naive CD4+ T cells sorted from blood. Subset indicated: CD45RA+ positively selected. CDR3 sequence reads: CASSLTWGVSNQPQHF. For the CDR3, the DNA is TGTGCCAGTAGTTTAACCTGGGGGGTGAGCAATCAGCCCCAGCATTTT.